Listed below are T cell receptor beta chains from one sample, sequenced in a study of T cells in Graves' hyperthyroidism and ophthalmopathy. TCRdb re-called the multiplex PCR reads through MiXCR, storing one row per CDR3 protein. The sample holds about 250,000 distinct CDR3 sequences, 12% to 15% seen once. Sequencing was carried out using blood. The source of these receptors is a woman aged 45-65 years with Graves' hyperthyroidism that later progressed to Graves' ophthalmopathy. Each CDR3 is given with its conserved first and last residue. A D gene is named only where the DNA matches it firmly. The size field is filled for only some rows; it gives once, few, many or a size class.

.	many	TRBV12-3/TRBV12-4	TRBJ2-3	TGTGCCAGCAGTCGAGAAGTAGGAGATACGCAGTATTTT	CASSREVGDTQYF
.	many	TRBV28	TRBJ1-2	TGTGCCAGCAGTTTAAGGTGGCAAAGATATGGCTACACCTTC	CASSLRWQRYGYTF
TRBD2	.	TRBV3-1	TRBJ2-4	TGTGCCAGCAGCCATCGGACTAGCGGGAGTGGCATTCAGTACTTC	CASSHRTSGSGIQYF
TRBD1	many	TRBV20-1	TRBJ2-7	TGCAGTGCTGGCCGGGACAGGGTCACCTACGAGCAGTACTTC	CSAGRDRVTYEQYF
TRBD1	many	TRBV5-6	TRBJ2-5	TGTGCCAGCAGCACGGACAGGGGGCAAGAGACCCAGTACTTC	CASSTDRGQETQYF
TRBD2	.	TRBV6-2/TRBV6-3	TRBJ2-1	TGTGCCAGCAGTTATTCGGGACTAGCGGGAGTCAATGAGCAGTTCTTC	CASSYSGLAGVNEQFF
TRBD2	many	TRBV29-1	TRBJ2-3	TGCAGCGTTGAAACTAGCGGGGTTGGAGATACGCAGTATTTT	CSVETSGVGDTQYF
TRBD1	many	TRBV11-2	TRBJ2-5	TGTGCCAGCACGAGAGGGACAGGGCAAGAGACCCAGTACTTC	CASTRGTGQETQYF
TRBD2	many	TRBV20-1	TRBJ2-5	TGCAGTGCTAGAGATCGGGGACTAGCGGGAGGGAGTTGGGAGACCCAGTACTTC	CSARDRGLAGGSWETQYF
.	many	TRBV20-1	TRBJ2-7	TGCAGTGCTGGGACACCCGACAAGCAGTACTTC	CSAGTPDKQYF
.	.	TRBV19	TRBJ2-7	TGTGCCAGTAGCCCAGGACGCTACTACGAGCAGTACTTC	CASSPGRYYEQYF
.	many	TRBV9	TRBJ2-1	TGTGCCAGCAGCGTAGGGGGAGGGGGCTATACCAATGAGCAGTTCTTC	CASSVGGGGYTNEQFF
.	many	TRBV15	TRBJ2-1	TGTGCCACCAGCAGAGTCCGGGACTGGTACAATGAGCAGTTCTTC	CATSRVRDWYNEQFF
.	many	TRBV9	TRBJ1-2	TGTGCCAGCGCAGGGACCTATGGCTACACCTTC	CASAGTYGYTF
.	.	TRBV7-9	TRBJ2-4	TGTGCCAGCAGCTTAGGGGCAGGGCGAGCCAAAAACATTCAGTACTTC	CASSLGAGRAKNIQYF
.	few	TRBV18	TRBJ1-3	TGTGCCAGCTCGCCCTACGGGCAGGGAACGCTCTCTGGAAACACCATATATTTT	CASSPYGQGTLSGNTIYF
.	many	TRBV28	TRBJ2-1	TGTGCCAGCAGTTCCACTGGGAATGAGCAGTTCTTC	CASSSTGNEQFF
.	.	TRBV3-1	TRBJ2-7	TGTGCCAGCAGCTTTGCCGGAGATATTTTCTACGAGCAGTACTTC	CASSFAGDIFYEQYF
.	many	TRBV20-1	TRBJ2-3	TGCAGTGCTAGAATGGCGGGAAACACAGATACGCAGTATTTT	CSARMAGNTDTQYF
.	once	TRBV27	TRBJ1-1	TGTGCCAGCAGGCGACCGGGGCAGAACACTGAAGCTTTCTTT	CASRRPGQNTEAFF
TRBD1	few	TRBV15	TRBJ1-2	TGTGCCACCAGCCACGGTCCGCTTACCGGGACAGGGACCTATGGCTACACCTTC	CATSHGPLTGTGTYGYTF
.	many	TRBV7-3	TRBJ2-2	TGTGCCAGCAGCTTTCTTAGCGGCGGGGAGCTGTTTTTT	CASSFLSGGELFF
TRBD2	.	TRBV19	TRBJ2-7	TGTGCCAGTAGTAGTAGCGGGGCCTTCTACGAGCAGTACTTC	CASSSSGAFYEQYF
TRBD2	many	TRBV19	TRBJ2-1	TGTGCCAGTCAGCCGGGACTAGCGGGAGGGAGACTGTCCTACAATGAGCAGTTCTTC	CASQPGLAGGRLSYNEQFF
.	.	TRBV27	TRBJ2-7	TGTGCCAGCAGTTTCCGGGGGGCCTCCTACGAGCAGTACTTC	CASSFRGASYEQYF
.	few	TRBV6-2/TRBV6-3	TRBJ2-3	TGTGCCAGCCTAGTGGCCAGAGGGGATACGCAGTATTTT	CASLVARGDTQYF
TRBD2	many	TRBV5-1	TRBJ2-7	TGCGCCAGCAGCTTGGACGAGACTAGCGGGAGTATTTACGAGCAGTACTTC	CASSLDETSGSIYEQYF
.	many	TRBV2	TRBJ2-1	TGTGCCAGCATAAGGACAGAGACTTACAATGAGCAGTTCTTC	CASIRTETYNEQFF
TRBD1	many	TRBV20-1	TRBJ2-7	TGCAGTGCTAAGACCGGGACAGTAAACTACGAGCAGTACTTC	CSAKTGTVNYEQYF